The clone carrying this TCR beta chain was seen ten or more times. Its antigen is currently unknown. These data originate in a study of T-cell reconstitution after alpha-beta-depleted transplantation in children. Study findings and constraints: Fresh T-cell production supplied most of the T-cell counts and diversity seen one year after transplant.

During its preparation, the TCRbeta library received unique molecular identifiers. TCRdb fed the PCR reads into MiXCR, producing one record per CDR3 protein. The sample has some 440,000 distinct CDR3 sequences, around 15% seen once. Sequenced here: PBMCs, mostly from graft donor cells, sampled 360 days after TCRalphabeta/CD19-depleted stem cell transplant. This sequence originates from a boy in the first two years of life who had a stem cell transplant for Wiskott-Aldrich syndrome, so the T cells may come from the graft donor.

This chain's CDR3 is CASSRGLVNTGELFF. CDR3 bases: TGCGCCAGCAGCAGGGGACTAGTGAACACCGGGGAGCTGTTTTTT. This chain links TRBV5-1 with TRBJ2-2, with 8 bases fitting TRBD2. Germline V gene data show CDR1 as SGHRS and CDR2 as YFSETQ. This CDR3 spans 15 amino acids. V trimming: 4 bases; J trimming: 1 base; junction bases outside the gene matches: 3.